These T cell receptor beta chains were read from a single sample in a study of T cells in Graves' hyperthyroidism and ophthalmopathy. Using its own MiXCR run on the multiplex PCR reads, TCRdb lists one record per CDR3 protein. Here the sample spans hundreds of thousands of distinct CDR3 sequences, approximately 15% being singletons. Sequences were obtained from blood. The source is a woman aged 18-35 years with Graves' hyperthyroidism. Both conserved end residues are part of each CDR3. D genes are given only for firm matches. The size entry is marked missing in some rows and otherwise reads once, few, many or a size class.

>TRBJ2-1|-|TRBV12-5|many
CASAPGTYNEQFF
TGTGCTAGTGCTCCAGGGACCTACAATGAGCAGTTCTTC
>TRBJ2-1|-|TRBV6-2/TRBV6-3|-
CASRTGGSRNNEQFF
TGTGCCAGCAGGACAGGTGGCTCCCGAAACAATGAGCAGTTCTTC
>TRBJ2-3|TRBD2|TRBV7-6|many
CASSQWTSGGTDTQYF
TGTGCCAGCAGCCAATGGACTAGCGGGGGCACAGATACGCAGTATTTT
>TRBJ2-7|TRBD1|TRBV15|-
CATSRARTGGYEQYF
TGTGCCACCAGCAGAGCAAGGACAGGGGGATACGAGCAGTACTTC
>TRBJ2-7|-|TRBV5-1|many
CASSGSGLRYEQYF
TGCGCCAGCAGCGGATCGGGACTCCGCTACGAGCAGTACTTC
>TRBJ2-1|-|TRBV2|many
CASSSPDGGLRNEQFF
TGTGCCAGCAGTTCCCCAGACGGCGGTTTACGGAATGAGCAGTTCTTC
>TRBJ1-4|TRBD1|TRBV3-1|-
CASRGFGTGNEKLFF
TGTGCCAGCAGAGGATTCGGGACAGGGAATGAAAAACTGTTTTTT
>TRBJ2-7|TRBD1|TRBV7-9|many
CASSQTGPEQYF
TGTGCCAGCAGCCAGACAGGGCCCGAGCAGTACTTC
>TRBJ2-3|-|TRBV29-1|few
CSVSKRGTDTQYF
TGCAGCGTTTCCAAGCGAGGCACAGATACGCAGTATTTT
>TRBJ2-1|TRBD2|TRBV28|many
CASSFHAGEVNEQFF
TGTGCCAGCAGTTTCCATGCGGGAGAGGTCAATGAGCAGTTCTTC
>TRBJ1-2|TRBD1|TRBV28|many
CASRSGDRAYGYTF
TGTGCCAGCAGGTCGGGGGACAGGGCTTATGGCTACACCTTC
>TRBJ2-5|TRBD2|TRBV25-1|-
CASSEQRGYQETQYF
TGTGCCAGCAGTGAGCAGCGGGGGTACCAAGAGACCCAGTACTTC
>TRBJ2-3|TRBD2|TRBV6-1|many
CASSSTSGGTGGTQYF
TGTGCCAGCAGTTCCACTAGCGGGGGAACCGGAGGCACGCAGTATTTT
>TRBJ2-7|TRBD1|TRBV30|many
CAWSPQPRDRDYEQYF
TGTGCCTGGAGTCCACAACCCCGGGACAGGGACTACGAGCAGTACTTC
>TRBJ2-5|-|TRBV11-2|many
CASTRRVRRGETQYF
TGTGCCAGCACACGACGAGTGAGAAGAGGAGAGACCCAGTACTTC
>TRBJ1-1|-|TRBV12-3/TRBV12-4|many
CASSFEEWSEAFF
TGTGCCAGCAGTTTTGAGGAGTGGTCTGAAGCTTTCTTT
>TRBJ1-4|-|TRBV14|few
CASSLMSGHLNEKLFF
TGTGCCAGCAGCCTTATGTCGGGACATCTTAATGAAAAACTGTTTTTT
>TRBJ2-5|-|TRBV5-6|few
CASSLEQIQETQYF
TGTGCCAGCAGCTTGGAACAGATCCAAGAGACCCAGTACTTC
>TRBJ2-7|-|TRBV7-9|-
CASSLKGGPVEQYF
TGTGCCAGCAGCTTAAAGGGGGGACCGGTCGAGCAGTACTTC
>TRBJ2-1|TRBD1|TRBV5-5|-
CASSLEGTGTPLSYNEQFF
TGTGCCAGCAGCTTGGAGGGGACAGGGACCCCCCTCTCCTACAATGAGCAGTTCTTC
>TRBJ2-1|-|TRBV28|many
CASSKVALLYNEQFF
TGTGCCAGCAGTAAGGTGGCTTTACTCTACAATGAGCAGTTCTTC
>TRBJ2-7|-|TRBV7-9|few
CASSTSADEQYF
TGTGCCAGCAGCACTTCCGCGGACGAGCAGTACTTC